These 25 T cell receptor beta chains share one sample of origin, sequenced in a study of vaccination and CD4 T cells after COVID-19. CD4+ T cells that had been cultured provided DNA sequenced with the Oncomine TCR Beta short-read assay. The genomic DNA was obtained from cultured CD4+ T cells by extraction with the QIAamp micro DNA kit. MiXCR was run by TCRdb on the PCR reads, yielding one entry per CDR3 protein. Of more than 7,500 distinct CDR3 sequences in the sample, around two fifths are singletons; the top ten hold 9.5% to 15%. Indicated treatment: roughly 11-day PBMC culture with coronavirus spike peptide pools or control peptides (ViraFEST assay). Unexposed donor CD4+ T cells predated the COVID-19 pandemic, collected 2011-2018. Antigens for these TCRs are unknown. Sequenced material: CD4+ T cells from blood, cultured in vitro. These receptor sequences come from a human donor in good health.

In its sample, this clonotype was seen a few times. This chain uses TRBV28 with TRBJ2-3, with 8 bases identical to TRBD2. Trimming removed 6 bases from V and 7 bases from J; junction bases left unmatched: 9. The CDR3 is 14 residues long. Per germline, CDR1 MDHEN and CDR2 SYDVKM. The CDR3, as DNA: TGTGCCAGCAGCCTAGACGGGGGGGCGAATACGCAGTATTTT. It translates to CASSLDGGANTQYF.

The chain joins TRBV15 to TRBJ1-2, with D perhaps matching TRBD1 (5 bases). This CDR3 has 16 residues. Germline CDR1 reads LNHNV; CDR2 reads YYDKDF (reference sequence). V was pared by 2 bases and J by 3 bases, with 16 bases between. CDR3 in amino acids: CATSRRLGRGDYGYTF. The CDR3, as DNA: TGTGCCACCAGCAGACGCCTAGGGCGGGGGGACTATGGCTACACCTTC.

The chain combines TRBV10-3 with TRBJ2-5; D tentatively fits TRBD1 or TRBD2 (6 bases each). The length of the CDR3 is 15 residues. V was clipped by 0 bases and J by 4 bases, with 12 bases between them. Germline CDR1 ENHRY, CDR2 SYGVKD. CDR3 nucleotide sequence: TGTGCCATCAGTGAGTCGGTAGAGGGGGGAGAGACCCAGTACTTC. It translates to CAISESVEGGETQYF.

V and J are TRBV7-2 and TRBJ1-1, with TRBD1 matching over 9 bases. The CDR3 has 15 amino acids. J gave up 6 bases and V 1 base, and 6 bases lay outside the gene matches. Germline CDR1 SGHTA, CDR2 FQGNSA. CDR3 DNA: TGTGCCAGCAGCTTAGTGGGACAGGGTGGATCTGAAGCTTTCTTT. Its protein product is CASSLVGQGGSEAFF.

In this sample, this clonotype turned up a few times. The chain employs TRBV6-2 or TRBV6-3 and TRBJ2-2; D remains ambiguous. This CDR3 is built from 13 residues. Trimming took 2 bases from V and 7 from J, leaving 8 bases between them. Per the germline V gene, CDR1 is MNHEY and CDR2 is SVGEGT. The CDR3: CASSYTPGGELFF. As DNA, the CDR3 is TGTGCCAGCAGTTACACCCCCGGCGGGGAGCTGTTTTTT.

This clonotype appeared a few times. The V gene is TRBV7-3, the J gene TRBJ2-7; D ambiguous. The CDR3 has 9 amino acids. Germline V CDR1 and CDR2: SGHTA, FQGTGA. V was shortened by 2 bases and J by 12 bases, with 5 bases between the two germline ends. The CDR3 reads CASSLAPYF. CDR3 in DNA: TGTGCCAGCAGCTTAGCCCCGTACTTC.

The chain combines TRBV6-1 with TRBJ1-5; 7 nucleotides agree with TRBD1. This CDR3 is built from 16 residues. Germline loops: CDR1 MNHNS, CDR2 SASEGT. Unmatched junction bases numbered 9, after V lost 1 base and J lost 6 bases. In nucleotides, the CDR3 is TGTGCCAGCAGTGAAGGTCGACAGGGTCGGGGTCAGCCCCAGCATTTT. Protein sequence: CASSEGRQGRGQPQHF.

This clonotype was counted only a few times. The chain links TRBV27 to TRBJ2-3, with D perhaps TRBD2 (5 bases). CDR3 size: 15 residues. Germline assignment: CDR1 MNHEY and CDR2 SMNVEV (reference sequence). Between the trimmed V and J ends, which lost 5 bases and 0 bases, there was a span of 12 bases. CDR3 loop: CASSLQSGSTDTQYF. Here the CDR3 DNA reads TGTGCCAGCAGTCTACAGAGCGGAAGCACAGATACGCAGTATTTT.

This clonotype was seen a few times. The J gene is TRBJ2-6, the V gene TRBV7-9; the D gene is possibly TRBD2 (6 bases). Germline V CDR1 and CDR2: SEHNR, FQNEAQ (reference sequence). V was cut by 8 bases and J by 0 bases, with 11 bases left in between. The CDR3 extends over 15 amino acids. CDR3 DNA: TGTGCCAGCGAGAAGGGAGGCTCTGGGGCCAACGTCCTGACTTTC. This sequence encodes CASEKGGSGANVLTF.

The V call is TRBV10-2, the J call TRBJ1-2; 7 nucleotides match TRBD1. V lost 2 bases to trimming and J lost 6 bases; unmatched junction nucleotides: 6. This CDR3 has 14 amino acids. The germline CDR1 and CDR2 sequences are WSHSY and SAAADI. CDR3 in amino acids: CASSEGQATHGYTF. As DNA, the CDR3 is TGCGCCAGCAGTGAGGGACAGGCGACACATGGCTACACCTTC.

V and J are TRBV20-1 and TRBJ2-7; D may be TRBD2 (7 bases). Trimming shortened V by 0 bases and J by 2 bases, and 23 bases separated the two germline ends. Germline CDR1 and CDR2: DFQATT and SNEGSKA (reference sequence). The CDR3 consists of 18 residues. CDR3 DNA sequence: TGCAGTGCTAGAGATCCAAGAAGGGGGGGGACTCCTACCTACGAGCAGTACTTC. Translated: CSARDPRRGGTPTYEQYF.

The DNA of the CDR3 is TGTGCCAGCAGCAGAGGGGACAGGAGGAACACTGAAGCTTTCTTT. It encodes CASSRGDRRNTEAFF. The chain links TRBV7-2 to TRBJ1-1; 8 nucleotides agree with TRBD1. Looked up from germline, CDR1 is SGHTA and CDR2 is FQGNSA. The J segment lost 1 base and the V segment lost 5 bases, leaving 6 bases of the junction unmatched. This CDR3 spans 15 amino acids.

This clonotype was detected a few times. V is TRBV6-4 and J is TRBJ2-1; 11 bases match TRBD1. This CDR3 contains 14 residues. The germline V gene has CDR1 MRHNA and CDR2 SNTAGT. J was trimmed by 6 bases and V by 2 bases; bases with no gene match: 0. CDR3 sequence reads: CASSDGTGGNEQFF. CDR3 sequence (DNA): TGTGCCAGCAGTGACGGGACAGGGGGCAATGAGCAGTTCTTC.

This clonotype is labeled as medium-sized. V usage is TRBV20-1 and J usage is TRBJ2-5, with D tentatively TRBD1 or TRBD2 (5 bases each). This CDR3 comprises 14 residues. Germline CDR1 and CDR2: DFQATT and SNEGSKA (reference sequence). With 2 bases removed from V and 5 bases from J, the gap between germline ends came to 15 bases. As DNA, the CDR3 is TGCAGTGCTAGAAACCCATGGGGGTTGGAGACCCAGTACTTC. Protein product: CSARNPWGLETQYF.

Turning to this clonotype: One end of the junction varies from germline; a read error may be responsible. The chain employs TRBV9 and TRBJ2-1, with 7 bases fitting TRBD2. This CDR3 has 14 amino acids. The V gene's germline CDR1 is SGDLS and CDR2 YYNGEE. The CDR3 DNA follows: TGTGCCAGCAGCGTAGCTCCGACTAGCAATGAACAGTTCTTC. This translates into CASSVAPTSNEQFF.

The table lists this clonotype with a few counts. The CDR3 protein is CASSFGGSPLHF. CDR3 bases: TGTGCCAGCAGCTTCGGGGGATCACCCCTCCACTTT. The genes are TRBV7-2 and TRBJ1-6; TRBD1 might be the D (5 bases). CDR1 and CDR2 from the germline V gene are SGHTA and FQGNSA. Trimming stripped 3 bases from V and 10 bases from J, with 7 bases between. CDR3 length: 12 amino acids.

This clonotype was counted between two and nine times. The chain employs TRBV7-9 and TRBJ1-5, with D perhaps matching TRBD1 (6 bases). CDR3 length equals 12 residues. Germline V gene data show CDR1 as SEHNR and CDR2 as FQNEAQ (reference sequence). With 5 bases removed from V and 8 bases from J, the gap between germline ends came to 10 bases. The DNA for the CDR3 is TGTGCCAGCAGCAGGGACATCGAGCCCCAGCATTTT. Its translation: CASSRDIEPQHF. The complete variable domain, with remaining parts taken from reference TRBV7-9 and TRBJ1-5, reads DTGVSQNPRHKITKRGQNVTFRCDPISEHNRLYWYRQTLGQGPEFLTYFQNEAQLEKSRLLSDRFSAERPKGSFSTLEIQRTEQGDSAMYLCASSRDIEPQHFGDGTRLSIL.

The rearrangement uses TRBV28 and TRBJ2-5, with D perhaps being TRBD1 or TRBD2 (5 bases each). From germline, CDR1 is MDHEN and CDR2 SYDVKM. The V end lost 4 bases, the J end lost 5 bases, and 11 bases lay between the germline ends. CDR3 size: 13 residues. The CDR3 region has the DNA TGTGCCAGCAGTTACCCAGGGAGCGAGACCCAGTACTTC. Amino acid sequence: CASSYPGSETQYF.

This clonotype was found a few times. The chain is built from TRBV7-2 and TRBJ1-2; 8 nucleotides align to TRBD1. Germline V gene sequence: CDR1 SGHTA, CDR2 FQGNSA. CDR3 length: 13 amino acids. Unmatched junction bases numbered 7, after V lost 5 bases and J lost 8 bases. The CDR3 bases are TGTGCCAGCAGCGCAGGACAGGGATACGGCTACACCTTC. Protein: CASSAGQGYGYTF.

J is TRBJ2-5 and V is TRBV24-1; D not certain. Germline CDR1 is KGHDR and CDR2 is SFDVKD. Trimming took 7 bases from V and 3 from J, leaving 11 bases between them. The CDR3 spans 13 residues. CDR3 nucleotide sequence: TGTGCCACCAGCGAGGCCCCGAAAGAGACCCAGTACTTC. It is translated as CATSEAPKETQYF.

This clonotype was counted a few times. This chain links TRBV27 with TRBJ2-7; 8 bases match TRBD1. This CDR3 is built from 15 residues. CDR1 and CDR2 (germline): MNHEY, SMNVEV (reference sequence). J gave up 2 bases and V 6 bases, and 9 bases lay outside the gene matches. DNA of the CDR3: TGTGCCAGCAGACCTGGGACAGGTCGGGCCTACGAGCAGTACTTC. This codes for CASRPGTGRAYEQYF.

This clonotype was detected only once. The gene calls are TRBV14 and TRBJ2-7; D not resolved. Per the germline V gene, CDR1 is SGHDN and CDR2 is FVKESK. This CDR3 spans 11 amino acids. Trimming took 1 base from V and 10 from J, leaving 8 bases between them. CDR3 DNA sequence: TGTGCCAGCAGCCAAGGCGAGAATCAGTACTTC. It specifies CASSQGENQYF. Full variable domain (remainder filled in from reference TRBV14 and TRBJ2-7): EAGVTQFPSHSVIEKGQTVTLRCDPISGHDNLYWYRRVMGKEIKFLLHFVKESKQDESGMPNNRFLAERTGGTYSTLKVQPAELEDSGVYFCASSQGENQYFGPGTRLTVT.

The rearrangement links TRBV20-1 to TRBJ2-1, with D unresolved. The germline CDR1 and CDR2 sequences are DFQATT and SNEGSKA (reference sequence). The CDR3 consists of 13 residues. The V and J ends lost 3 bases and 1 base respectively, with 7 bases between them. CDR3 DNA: TGCAGTGCTAGCACCCCGTCCTACAATGAGCAGTTCTTC. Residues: CSASTPSYNEQFF.

CDR3 loop: CATSDWSGRGLNEQFF. The DNA for the CDR3 is TGTGCCACCAGTGATTGGAGCGGGAGGGGGTTGAATGAGCAGTTCTTC. The V call is TRBV24-1, the J call TRBJ2-1; 10 bases map to TRBD2. Looked up from germline, CDR1 is KGHDR and CDR2 is SFDVKD. V shed 2 bases and J 7 bases; nucleotides not matched to a gene: 7. The CDR3 is 16 residues long.

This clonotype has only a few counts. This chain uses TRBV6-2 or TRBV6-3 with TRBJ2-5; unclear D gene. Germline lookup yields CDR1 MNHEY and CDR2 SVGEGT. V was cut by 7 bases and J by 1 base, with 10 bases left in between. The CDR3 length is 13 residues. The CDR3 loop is CASTPQTQETQYF. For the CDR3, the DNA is TGTGCCAGCACCCCACAGACCCAAGAGACCCAGTACTTC.